Here is one TCR beta chain with its context. Its antigen is currently unknown. The protocol was immunoSEQ multiplex PCR, while the TCRdb copy is restricted to in-frame clones and leaves out a portion. The data show nearly 1 million clones, with 60% to 85% seen just once and approximately 1.5% held by the top ten. CD4+ cells were split into CD45RA+ naive and CD45RA-negative memory subsets. The data are from a study of shared clonotypes between healthy human individuals. Across the whole study: Per donor, CD8 memory used one plate, CD8 naive used two, CD4 memory used three and CD4 naive used three.

The CDR3 contains 14 residues. CDR1 and CDR2 (germline): SGHRS, YFSETQ. The junction had 3 bases not matched to a gene; V was cut back by 4 bases and J by 9 bases. Study results and limitations: Rarefaction indicated that sorted-subset sequencing remained incomplete although depth was large.

Sequencing was carried out using memory CD4+ T cells sorted from blood. The subset is: CD45RA-negative fraction. The receptor's source is a man in his late teens or twenties in good health. The V gene is TRBV5-1, the J gene TRBJ1-6, with 11 bases that match TRBD1. The CDR3: CASSTGQGASPLHF. The DNA of the CDR3 is TGCGCCAGCAGCACCGGACAGGGGGCTTCACCCCTCCACTTT.